Below are 18 T cell receptor beta chains sequenced from a single sample in a study of T cells in Graves' hyperthyroidism and ophthalmopathy (dated 2019 in TCRdb). The library was prepared using multiplex PCR. Sequencing was performed on an Illumina HiSeq 2000. The TCR beta CDR3 regions were amplified from RNA transcripts. The TCR CDR3 was subjected to a first round of RT-PCR using the HTBI primer set and the Qiagen OneStep RT-PCR kit. TCRdb itself trimmed the public reads at Q25 with fastp, ran MiXCR and retained productive beta chains. Merged by CDR3 protein, the rows form single entries marked with the most common genes and DNA. This sample comprises fewer than 650,000 distinct CDR3 sequences, approximately 15% of them detected only once. The ten largest clones represent more than 5% of the sample. Source material: blood. Receptors originate from a woman younger than 45 with Graves' hyperthyroidism that later progressed to Graves' ophthalmopathy.

With respect to this clonotype: It may be a read error: a sequence one base away is much more abundant. The rearrangement uses TRBV6-2 or TRBV6-3 and TRBJ2-7; 9 bases align to TRBD1. The CDR3 runs to 14 residues. From germline, CDR1 is MNHEY and CDR2 SVGEGT. The CDR3 sequence is CASIGGQGYYGQYF. CDR3 in DNA: TGTGCCAGCATTGGAGGACAGGGGTACTACGGGCAGTACTTC.

This clonotype has at least ten counts. The J gene is TRBJ2-5, the V gene TRBV19; 7 positions match TRBD2. The CDR3 runs to 18 residues. Trimming took 0 bases from V and 4 from J; bases not matched to a gene: 14. Germline V gene lookup returns CDR1 LNHDA and CDR2 SQIVND (reference sequence). DNA for the CDR3: TGTGCCAGTAGTATAGATACCCCCGCTAGCGGCCCGAGAGAGACCCAGTACTTC. It is translated as CASSIDTPASGPRETQYF.

The genes are TRBV11-2 and TRBJ2-5; D is unclear. The V end lost 2 bases, the J end lost 5 bases, and 12 bases lay between the germline ends. The CDR3 contains 14 residues. Germline-derived CDR1 and CDR2 are SGHAT and FQNNGV. CDR3 region: CASSLSRAGETQYF. The CDR3 nucleotides read TGTGCCAGCAGCTTAAGTAGGGCTGGGGAGACCCAGTACTTC. The complete variable domain, with remaining parts taken from reference TRBV11-2 and TRBJ2-5, reads EAGVAQSPRYKIIEKRQSVAFWCNPISGHATLYWYQQILGQGPKLLIQFQNNGVVDDSQLPKDRFSAERLKGVDSTLKIQPAKLEDSAVYLCASSLSRAGETQYFGPGTRLLVL.

The chain recombines TRBV27 with TRBJ2-7, with 10 bases that match TRBD1. The CDR3 runs 16 residues. Trimming at V came to 3 bases and at J to 3 bases, leaving 8 bases not matched to a gene. Germline assignment: CDR1 MNHEY and CDR2 SMNVEV (reference sequence). CDR3 protein: CASSFYPGTGDYEQYF. As DNA, the CDR3 is TGTGCCAGCAGTTTCTACCCCGGGACAGGGGACTACGAGCAGTACTTC.

The sample holds a few counts of this clonotype. The CDR3 spells CASSFRDRVTEAFF. The CDR3, as DNA: TGCGCCAGCAGCTTCCGGGACAGGGTAACTGAAGCTTTCTTT. V and J are TRBV5-1 and TRBJ1-1; 9 bases map to TRBD1. The V gene end was trimmed by 2 bases and the J gene end by 5 bases; junction bases not matched to a gene: 4. In germline, CDR1 is SGHRS, CDR2 YFSETQ. This CDR3 is built from 14 residues. The full variable domain, completed using reference TRBV5-1 and TRBJ1-1, is KAGVTQTPRYLIKTRGQQVTLSCSPISGHRSVSWYQQTPGQGLQFLFEYFSETQRNKGNFPGRFSGRQFSNSRSEMNVSTLELGDSALYLCASSFRDRVTEAFFGQGTRLTVV.

This clonotype was detected ten times or more. The chain carries TRBV19 and TRBJ1-5, with 7 positions matching TRBD1. The CDR3 loop spans 15 amino acids. The junction had 5 bases not matched to a gene; V was cut back by 1 base and J by 5 bases. From germline, CDR1 is LNHDA and CDR2 SQIVND (reference sequence). The CDR3 region is CASSIAGTDHQPQHF. The CDR3 bases are TGTGCCAGTAGTATAGCAGGGACAGATCATCAGCCCCAGCATTTT.

This clonotype occurred many times. This chain joins TRBV3-1 and TRBJ1-6, with D perhaps TRBD1 (6 bases). The CDR3 contains 16 residues. V lost 1 base and J 7 bases, leaving 14 bases between the germline ends. Germline values: CDR1 LGHDT, CDR2 YNNKEL (reference sequence). This chain's CDR3 is CASSQGAGQSNSPLHF. CDR3 sequence (DNA): TGTGCCAGCAGCCAAGGAGCCGGACAGTCGAATTCACCCCTCCACTTT.

At least ten counts were recorded for this clonotype. The V gene is TRBV18, the J gene TRBJ2-5; no firm D call. Germline V CDR1 and CDR2: KGHSH, LQKENI. V lost 8 bases and J 3 bases, leaving 4 bases between the germline ends. The CDR3 extends over 10 amino acids. The CDR3 protein is CASSEETQYF. Here the CDR3 DNA reads TGTGCCAGCAGTGAAGAGACCCAGTACTTC. The complete variable domain, with remaining parts taken from reference TRBV18 and TRBJ2-5, reads NAGVMQNPRHLVRRRGQEARLRCSPMKGHSHVYWYRQLPEEGLKFMVYLQKENIIDESGMPKERFSAEFPKEGPSILRIQQVVRGDSAAYFCASSEETQYFGPGTRLLVL.

This sequence joins TRBV29-1 and TRBJ2-2, with TRBD1 matching 8 bases. The CDR3 runs to 14 residues. Germline V gene sequence: CDR1 SQVTM, CDR2 ANQGSEA. The trim removed 4 bases at V and 4 bases at J, leaving 5 bases unmatched. CDR3 amino acids: CSVGGGQGTGELFF. As DNA, the CDR3 is TGCAGCGTTGGGGGCGGACAGGGCACCGGGGAGCTGTTTTTT.

This clonotype showed up many times. J is TRBJ1-2 and V is TRBV20-1; D ambiguous. CDR3 size: 10 residues. Trimming shortened V by 8 bases and J by 1 base, and 5 bases separated the two germline ends. CDR1 and CDR2 from the germline V gene are DFQATT and SNEGSKA (reference sequence). DNA for the CDR3: TGCAGTTCCTTTAACTATGGCTACACCTTC. Protein product: CSSFNYGYTF.

This clonotype was seen ten or more times. The chain couples TRBV7-9 to TRBJ2-7, with a weak D call TRBD2 (5 bases). Germline CDR1 SEHNR, CDR2 FQNEAQ (reference sequence). The CDR3 loop spans 14 amino acids. The V gene lost 0 bases and the J gene lost 3 bases, with 9 bases spanning the gap. The CDR3 DNA reads as TGTGCCAGCAGCTTAGCGATCGGGAACTACGAGCAGTACTTC. This sequence encodes CASSLAIGNYEQYF.

This clonotype has a count of ten or more. The chain combines TRBV20-1 with TRBJ2-3; 7 bases are shared with TRBD1. The junction had 7 bases not matched to a gene; V was cut back by 5 bases and J by 2 bases. The CDR3 length is 14 residues. Germline V gene lookup returns CDR1 DFQATT and CDR2 SNEGSKA (reference sequence). Here the CDR3 reads CSAYRQGFTDTQYF. The CDR3 DNA sequence: TGCAGTGCTTACCGACAGGGCTTCACAGATACGCAGTATTTT.

The chain's CDR3 is CASSQDGAGGVETQYF. CDR3 DNA sequence: TGTGCCAGCAGCCAAGATGGGGCGGGAGGGGTGGAGACCCAGTACTTC. V is TRBV3-1 and J is TRBJ2-5; 9 bases are a match to TRBD2. Germline lookup yields CDR1 LGHDT and CDR2 YNNKEL (reference sequence). The CDR3 is made up of 16 amino acids. Trimming cost V 0 bases and J 5 bases; bases outside gene matches: 7.

The chain is built from TRBV11-2 and TRBJ2-3; TRBD2 aligns across 7 bases. Trimming removed 3 bases from V and 0 bases from J; junction bases left unmatched: 9. The CDR3 covers 17 residues. CDR1 is SGHAT and CDR2 is FQNNGV in the germline V gene. Here the CDR3 reads CASSLPPSTSSTDTQYF. The CDR3 bases are TGTGCCAGCAGCTTGCCCCCTTCGACTAGCAGCACAGATACGCAGTATTTT.

The V gene is TRBV29-1, the J gene TRBJ2-5, with D possibly matching TRBD2 (5 bases). The CDR3 covers 13 residues. V shed 6 bases and J shed 0 bases, with 11 bases lying between them. Germline CDR1 and CDR2: SQVTM and ANQGSEA. The CDR3 DNA reads TGCAGCGTGGCCTCGGGGAACCAAGAGACCCAGTACTTC. It is translated as CSVASGNQETQYF.

This clonotype was seen repeatedly, ten times or more. V and J are TRBV5-1 and TRBJ1-1; TRBD1 matches 8 bases. The CDR3 is 16 amino acids. J was trimmed by 7 bases and V by 1 base; bases with no gene match: 12. Germline V lookup: CDR1 SGHRS, CDR2 YFSETQ. CDR3 sequence reads: CASSLIGQGGTDEAFF. In DNA form, the CDR3 reads TGCGCCAGCAGCTTGATTGGACAGGGAGGGACGGATGAAGCTTTCTTT.

The chain carries TRBV4-1 and TRBJ1-2, with D possibly matching TRBD1 (5 bases). The CDR3 spans 15 residues. Trimming stripped 0 bases from V and 6 bases from J, with 14 bases between. CDR1 and CDR2 (germline): MGHRA, YSYEKL. The CDR3 bases are TGCGCCAGCAGCCAAGATAGAGGGACTGCTCATGGCTACACCTTC. This encodes CASSQDRGTAHGYTF.

This sequence joins TRBV19 and TRBJ1-3; no definite D call. This CDR3 has 16 amino acids. V dropped 3 bases and J dropped 2 bases, with 14 bases sitting between them. Per the germline V gene, CDR1 is LNHDA and CDR2 is SQIVND (reference sequence). CDR3 sequence (DNA): TGTGCCAGTAGTATCTGGAGGTCCCCCACTGGAAACACCATATATTTT. This encodes CASSIWRSPTGNTIYF. Based on the CDR3 plus reference TRBV19 and TRBJ1-3, the full variable domain is DGGITQSPKYLFRKEGQNVTLSCEQNLNHDAMYWYRQDPGQGLRLIYYSQIVNDFQKGDIAEGYSVSREKKESFPLTVTSAQKNPTAFYLCASSIWRSPTGNTIYFGEGSWLTVV.